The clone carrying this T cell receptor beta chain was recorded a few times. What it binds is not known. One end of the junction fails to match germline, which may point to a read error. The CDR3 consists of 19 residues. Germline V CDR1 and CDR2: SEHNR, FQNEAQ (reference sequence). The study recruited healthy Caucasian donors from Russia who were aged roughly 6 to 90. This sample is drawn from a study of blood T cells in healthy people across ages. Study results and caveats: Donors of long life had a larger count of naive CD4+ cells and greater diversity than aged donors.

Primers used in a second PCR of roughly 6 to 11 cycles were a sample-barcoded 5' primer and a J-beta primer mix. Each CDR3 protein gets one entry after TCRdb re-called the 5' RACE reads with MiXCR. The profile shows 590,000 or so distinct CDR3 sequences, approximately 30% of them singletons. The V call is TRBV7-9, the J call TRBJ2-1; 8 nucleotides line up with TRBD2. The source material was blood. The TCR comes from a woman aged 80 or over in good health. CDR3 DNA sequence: TGTGCCAGCAACTTAGCGGCTCGGGGGGGGGTAGGCTCCTACAATGAGCAGTTCTTC. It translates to CASNLAARGGVGSYNEQFF.